The entry that follows covers one TCR beta chain sequence. The data were produced by immunoSEQ multiplex PCR, yet TCRdb's version contains in-frame clones alone and is incomplete. The table has some 350,000 clones, 67% seen once. This specimen comes from a study of cytotoxic CD8 clonotypes in ibrutinib-treated CLL. This CDR3 comprises 12 residues. Germline CDR1 is SGHTA and CDR2 is FQGNSA. V shed 10 bases and J 8 bases; nucleotides not matched to a gene: 10. The sample here was PBMCs, taken after 36 months of ibrutinib treatment. The V and J genes are TRBV7-2 and TRBJ1-2, with TRBD1 matching over 7 bases. This TCR derives from a human donor with chronic lymphocytic leukemia. CDR3 loop: CATPSRGPGYTF. CDR3 nucleotides: TGTGCCACACCTTCTAGGGGGCCCGGCTACACCTTC.